This T cell receptor (beta chain) emerged from a study of human T cells and chemical hapten exposure. Only a few counts were recorded for this clonotype. Time point noted: healthy volunteer bleed at 6 weeks. Unseparated into fractions, whole blood served as the source from which total RNA was extracted. The CDR3 is 16 amino acids. The V segment lost 0 bases and the J segment 2 bases; nucleotides outside the gene matches: 4. Germline V gene lookup returns CDR1 SGHRS and CDR2 YFSETQ. From the RACE reads, TCRdb called clonotypes with MiXCR, one entry per CDR3 protein. The sample carries some 81,000 distinct CDR3 sequences, about 8.6% recorded once.

The chain has TRBV5-1 and TRBJ1-5, with 8 bases fitting TRBD1. Sequencing was done on a sample of whole blood. The receptor was isolated from a female donor in good health. Some clones in this sample may be carry-over from other donors' samples. CDR3 sequence: CASSLGVTGGNQPQHF. DNA for the CDR3: TGCGCCAGCAGCTTGGGGGTGACAGGGGGCAATCAGCCCCAGCATTTT.